This record covers a single TCR beta chain. It lacks a known antigen. No quality values exist for individual bases; no much larger clone is one base distant. Libraries were prepared through the immunoSEQ multiplex PCR assay. For the multiplex PCR, a mixture combining 60 forward primers for TCR Vbeta segments and 13 reverse primers for TCR Jbeta segments was used. The CDR3 region of rearranged TCR beta genes was amplified from genomic DNA by a multiplex PCR assay. On the Illumina HiSeq System, the amplified TCR beta libraries were sequenced as 87-base-pair reads. The original methods were these. A later analysis tallied around 87 million unique TCR beta chains across the approximately 670 repertoires, and 10 million to 11 million of those chains were shared by two or more donors. Raw reads were error-corrected and collapsed into unique sequences by a nearest-neighbor algorithm in which closely related sequences were merged to remove PCR and sequencing errors. Alignment of CDR3 sequences to IMGT reference sequences was used to assign V, D and J gene segments. For a sequence to be retained, at least a six-nucleotide match to both a V gene segment and a J gene segment was required. Rearrangements were classified as productive when the CDR3 lacked stop codons and remained in frame with V and J, and all other rearrangements were classified as non-productive. Following IMGT convention, CDR3 was defined as the stretch from the second conserved V-encoded cysteine to the conserved J-encoded phenylalanine. The earlier analysis of some 600 of the donors excluded sequences that lacked an unambiguous match to a single V gene segment. In an earlier analysis of some 590 of the donors, V segments were called functional above 56.7% productive rearrangements and were called segregating when the between-donor standard deviation exceeded 5%. A statistical classification framework was developed to diagnose cytomegalovirus status using the catalog of TCR beta chain sequences. V and J gene assignment, in a later analysis, came from comparing TCR nucleotide sequences with IMGT/GENE-DB human TR gene sequences. The TCRdist pipeline was used in a later analysis to assign CDR3 sequences and most-parsimonious VDJ recombination scenarios. In a later analysis, each TCR beta chain was defined by its CDR3 amino acid sequence together with its V-gene family, and reads lacking a unique V-gene family were excluded. A later analysis removed 550 to 700 highly shared, low-generation-probability nucleotide sequences to deal with suspected cross-contamination and a sequencing artifact. In a later analysis, a clonal expansion index for each public chain was calculated from normalized within-repertoire ranks of inferred template counts. Generation probabilities in a later analysis came from a VDJ recombination model fitted to out-of-frame rearrangements, and those results were checked against IGoR. In a later analysis, TCR-TCR, TCR-HLA and TCR-CMV co-occurrence was scored with hypergeometric tests, and a repertoire-size bias correction was applied to TCR pairs. A later analysis estimated false discovery rates by permuting HLA or CMV assignments 20 times. In a later analysis, co-occurring TCRs were grouped using DBSCAN, with TCRdist sequence similarity added in when clustering inside HLA-allele-positive subsets. Repertoires with fewer than 30,000 or more than 120,000 public chains were left out of co-occurrence clustering, as were about 5 repertoires with anomalous nucleotide sharing. In TCRdb, the immuneACCESS table is reduced to in-frame sequences with V and J assigned. These tables do not hold every clone; where another copy was compared, an unresolved V gene accounts for under half, and the others remain unexplained. From that table come the V and J calls and clone size; the DNA was used to work out D and trimming. The sample records about 190,000 clones, about four fifths of which are singletons. The top ten clones comprise approximately 5% of the sample.

This record comes from a study of cytomegalovirus exposure and HLA in healthy donors (dated by TCRdb to 2016 to 2017). Describing the broader study: According to an earlier analysis of a few hundred of the donors, about 179 million T cells yielded roughly 100 million unique TCR beta sequences and approximately 300 Gb of sequence data. Approximately 310 gigabases of sequencing data and tens of millions of unique TCR sequences were included in an early release covering several hundred HLA-typed donors. Of the approximately 400 genotyped donors, 65% to 90% fell in the genetic ancestry cluster associated with self-reported Caucasian donors. The study aimed to test whether signatures of past pathogen exposure could be identified by cataloging public T cell receptors. The T cell repertoires of about 700 subjects were profiled by immunosequencing and related to cytomegalovirus serostatus. In addition to the first cohort of roughly 700 subjects, a separate validation cohort of 120 different subjects was used. To predict cytomegalovirus infection status, the study combined high-throughput TCR immunosequencing, statistical association of individual TCRs with disease status, and machine learning. A later analysis re-analyzed previously published TCR beta repertoires from roughly 600 donors and added high-resolution HLA genotyping to study TCR occurrence patterns. Rather than drawing on any new phenotypic data, the later analysis identified candidate immune exposures from TCR beta sequences and the way those sequences occurred across donors. An earlier analysis of several hundred of the donors applied high-throughput TCR beta sequencing to assess whether each TCR beta V gene segment acted as functional or pseudogenic. Alongside the repertoire data, information on donor age, sex, ethnicity and CMV serostatus was compiled. In a later genetic analysis, genome-wide SNP genotypes for about 65% of the 666 donors were used, and that subset was treated as a discovery cohort. All discovery cohort repertoires had been generated on a single sequencing platform. HLA typing included class I and class II loci at four-digit resolution. Typing coverage varied by locus: about 629-640 donors for A, B, C, DRB1 and DQB1; about 520 for DQA1; about 570 for DPA1; around 490 for DPB1. Because of strong linkage in the cohort, four or five DR-DQ haplotypes were treated as single units for association and clustering. On average, around 240,000 unique TCR beta nucleotide sequences were sequenced per donor among some 430 genotyped donors of the cohort, with about 19% of those sequences being non-productive. The full study reports these points: In an earlier analysis of 587 of the donors, most TCR beta V segments were observed in productive rearrangements about 87% or about 30% of the time, broadly matching IMGT annotations. Several of the top co-occurrence clusters appeared to be linked to parvovirus B19, influenza, CMV and Epstein-Barr virus, according to a later analysis. Linkage disequilibrium might explain the correlated functional status among segregating V segments, but an unknown experimental factor could not be ruled out. In a later analysis, most CMV-associated TCR beta chains were found to appear HLA-restricted, with HLA associations seemingly driven largely by CMV exposure. A group of highly shared sequence variants was considered likely to be a technical artifact of the sequencing pipeline. It was suggested by the authors that the approach could potentially be generalized to other disease states and immunological phenotypes. The presence/absence analyses assumed that sequencing depth was roughly uniform across donors, and that assumption may not be true. According to a later genetic analysis, donors in an Asian-associated ancestry cluster had fewer N-insertions in productive TCRs than the approximately 630-donor mean. A later analysis found that HLA-associated TCR beta chains were more clonally expanded and had lower generation probabilities than equally common non-associated chains. Because HLA typing was missing for some donors at each locus, association tests included only the typed subset. A later analysis associated about 16,000 TCR beta sequences with specific HLA alleles at a false discovery rate of 0.05. Because counts were too low, seventeen rarely observed V segments, including chromosome 9 orphons, were left out of the earlier analysis of several hundred of the donors. V-gene and J-gene trimming of TCR beta chains was associated with a missense DCLRE1C variant in a later genetic analysis, and the association was replicated in an independent cohort. A few of the identified cytomegalovirus-associated TCR beta chains were confirmed in vitro to be specific for cytomegalovirus antigens. In a later analysis, the rate of TCR association differed among HLA loci, with DRB1 alleles having the most associated TCRs and HLA-C alleles having the fewest. Assigning TCR associations to individual alleles was difficult when HLA alleles, especially DR and DQ, strongly co-occurred. A further reported finding was that TCR beta sequences accurately predicted the HLA-A and HLA-B alleles for most subjects in the first cohort. Most TCR sequences were observed very rarely across donors, whereas some public TCRs were present in many individuals. The only immune exposure information available for the cohort was CMV serostatus. A total of 164 TCR beta chains were listed by the study as associated with cytomegalovirus. The classifier was reported to diagnose cytomegalovirus status with high specificity and sensitivity in both the original cohort and the validation cohort. Only TCR beta chains were sequenced in this cohort, and the absence of alpha or paired-chain data limited detectable features.

In total, 500 to 700 healthy bone marrow donors made up the cohort. At the time of sampling, all cohort members were nominally healthy, though unrecorded immune exposures were likely present. The donor tested CMV seropositive, placing the donor among the 250 to 350 seropositive members of the cohort. Every donor gave a peripheral blood sample, and the peripheral blood mononuclear cells from that sample were used for TCR beta sequencing. The Qiagen DNeasy Blood Extraction Kit was used to extract genomic DNA from the blood cell samples. This TCR came from a young man in good health and CMV-seropositive. Sequencing was done on a sample of PBMCs.

The nucleotides are TGTGCCAGCTCACTCCAAGGGGACAGAAATGAAAAACTGTTTTTT. It translates as CASSLQGDRNEKLFF. The chain is made from TRBV18 and TRBJ1-4; 7 bases in the junction line up with TRBD1. Its CDR3 holds 15 amino acids, cysteine through phenylalanine. Only the CDR3 region is kept as DNA, spanning 45 bases read in frame from base 1. V trim: 4 bases; J trim: 5 bases; unmatched bases: 7. CDR1 and CDR2, looked up from the germline V gene, are KGHSH and LQKENI.